This T cell receptor beta chain came from a study of cytomegalovirus exposure and HLA in healthy donors. Study-level points and caveats: With high specificity and sensitivity, the classifier reportedly diagnosed cytomegalovirus status.

PCR primers comprised 60 Vbeta and 13 Jbeta primers. The data were produced by immunoSEQ multiplex PCR, yet TCRdb's version contains in-frame clones alone and is incomplete. The profile shows 35,000 to 45,000 clones, 50% to 55% of them singletons. Per germline, CDR1 MNHEY and CDR2 SMNVEV (reference sequence). CDR3 length: 17 residues. Unmatched junction bases numbered 3, after V lost 0 bases and J lost 2 bases. This clone turned up a few times. Its cognate antigen is unknown. Sequenced input: PBMCs. The chain is built from TRBV27 and TRBJ2-1; the match to TRBD2 covers 11 bases. The clonotype comes from a human donor in good health. In DNA form, the CDR3 reads TGTGCCAGCAGTTTATCTAGCGGGAGGGACGCCTACAATGAGCAGTTCTTC. Residues: CASSLSSGRDAYNEQFF.